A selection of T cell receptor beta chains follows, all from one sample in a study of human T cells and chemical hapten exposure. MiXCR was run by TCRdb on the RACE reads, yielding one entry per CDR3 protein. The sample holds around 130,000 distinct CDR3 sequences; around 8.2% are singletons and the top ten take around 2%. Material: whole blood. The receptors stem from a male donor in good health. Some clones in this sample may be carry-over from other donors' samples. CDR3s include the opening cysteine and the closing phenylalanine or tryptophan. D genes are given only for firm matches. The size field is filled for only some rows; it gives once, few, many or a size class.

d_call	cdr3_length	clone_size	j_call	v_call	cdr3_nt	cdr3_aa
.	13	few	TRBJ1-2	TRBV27	TGTGCCAGCAGTTATGGTAGGGGCGAGGGCTACACCTTC	CASSYGRGEGYTF
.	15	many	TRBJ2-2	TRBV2	TGTGCCAGCACTCCCAAGATCGGGTTGAGCGGGGAGCTGTTTTTT	CASTPKIGLSGELFF
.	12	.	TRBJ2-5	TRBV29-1	TGCAGCACCTGGCACCTACAAGAGACCCAGTACTTC	CSTWHLQETQYF
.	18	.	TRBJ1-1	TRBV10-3	TGTGCCATCAGTGAGTCGAATGTGGAGGGTTGGACGAACACTGAAGCTTTCTTT	CAISESNVEGWTNTEAFF
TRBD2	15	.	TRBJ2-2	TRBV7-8	TGTGCCAGCAGCCCGCGGACTAGCAACACCGGGGAGCTGTTTTTT	CASSPRTSNTGELFF
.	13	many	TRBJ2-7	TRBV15	TGTGCCACCAGCAGATTACAGGGCAGCGAGCAGTACTTC	CATSRLQGSEQYF
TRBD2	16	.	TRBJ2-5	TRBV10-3	TGTGCCATCAGTGAGTCGGCGGCTAGCGGGACGGAGACCCAGTACTTC	CAISESAASGTETQYF
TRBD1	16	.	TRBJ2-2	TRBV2	TGTGCCAGCAGAGACCCGGGACAGGGGGCGGTCGGGGAGCTGTTTTTT	CASRDPGQGAVGELFF
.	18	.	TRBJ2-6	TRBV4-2	TGTGTCAGCAGCCAAATCAGCTTATCACCCTCTGGGGCCAACGTCCTGACTTTC	CVSSQISLSPSGANVLTF
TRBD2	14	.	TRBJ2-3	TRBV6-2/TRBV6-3	TGTGCCAGCAGCCGAAGCGGGGGGTTGGATACGCAGTATTTT	CASSRSGGLDTQYF